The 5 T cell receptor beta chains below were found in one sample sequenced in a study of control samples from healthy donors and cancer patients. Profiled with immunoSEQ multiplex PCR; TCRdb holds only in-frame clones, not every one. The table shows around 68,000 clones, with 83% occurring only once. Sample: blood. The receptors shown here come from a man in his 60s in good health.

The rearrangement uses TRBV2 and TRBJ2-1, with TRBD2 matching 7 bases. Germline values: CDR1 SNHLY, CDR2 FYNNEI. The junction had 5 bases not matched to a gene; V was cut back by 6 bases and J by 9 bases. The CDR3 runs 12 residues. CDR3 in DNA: TGTGCCAGCAGCTACATAGCGGGTGAGCAGTTCTTC. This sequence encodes CASSYIAGEQFF.

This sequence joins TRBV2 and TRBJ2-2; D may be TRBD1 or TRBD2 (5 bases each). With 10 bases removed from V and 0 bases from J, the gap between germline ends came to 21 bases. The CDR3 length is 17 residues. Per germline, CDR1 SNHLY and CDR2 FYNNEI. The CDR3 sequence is CAIPPGPGRANTGELFF. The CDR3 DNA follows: TGTGCCATCCCCCCCGGGCCGGGACGCGCGAACACCGGGGAGCTGTTTTTT.

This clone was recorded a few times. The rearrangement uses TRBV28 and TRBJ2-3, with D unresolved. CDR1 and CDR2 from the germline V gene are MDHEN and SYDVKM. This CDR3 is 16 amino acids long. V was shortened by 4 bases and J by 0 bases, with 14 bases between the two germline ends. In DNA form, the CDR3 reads TGTGCCAGCAGTTCCCCTTCTAGTACAAGCACAGATACGCAGTATTTT. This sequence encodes CASSSPSSTSTDTQYF.

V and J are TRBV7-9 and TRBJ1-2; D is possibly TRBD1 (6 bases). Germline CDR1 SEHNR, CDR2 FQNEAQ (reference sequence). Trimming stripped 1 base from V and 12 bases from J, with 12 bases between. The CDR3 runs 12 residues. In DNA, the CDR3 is TGTGCCAGCAGCTTAGTGGGGGGGCCGGACACCTTC. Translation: CASSLVGGPDTF.

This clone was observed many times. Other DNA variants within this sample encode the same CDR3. Written as DNA, the CDR3 is TGTGCCAGCAGCCAGGGCTACGAGCAGTACTTC. It translates to CASSQGYEQYF. This sequence joins TRBV14 and TRBJ2-7; D is uncertain. CDR1 and CDR2 from the germline V gene are SGHDN and FVKESK. The CDR3 totals 11 residues. Trimming cost V 3 bases and J 3 bases, with 3 bases left between them.